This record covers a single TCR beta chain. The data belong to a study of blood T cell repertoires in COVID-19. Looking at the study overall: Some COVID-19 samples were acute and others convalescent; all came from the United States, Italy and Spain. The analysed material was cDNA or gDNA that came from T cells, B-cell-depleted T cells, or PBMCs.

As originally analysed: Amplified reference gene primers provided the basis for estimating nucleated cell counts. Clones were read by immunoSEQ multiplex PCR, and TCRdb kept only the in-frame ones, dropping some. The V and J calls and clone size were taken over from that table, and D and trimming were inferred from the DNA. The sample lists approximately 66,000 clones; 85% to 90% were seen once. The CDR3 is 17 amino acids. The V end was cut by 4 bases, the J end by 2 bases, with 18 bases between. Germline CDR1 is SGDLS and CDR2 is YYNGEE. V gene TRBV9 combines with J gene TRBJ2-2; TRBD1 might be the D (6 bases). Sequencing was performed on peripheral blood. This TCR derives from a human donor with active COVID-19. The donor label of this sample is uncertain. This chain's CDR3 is CASSPLGGSSNTGELFF. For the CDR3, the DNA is TGTGCCAGCAGCCCCCTAGGGGGTAGCAGTAACACCGGGGAGCTGTTTTTT.